This TCR beta chain was captured in a study of T cells after yellow fever vaccination. The germline V gene has CDR1 SGHNT and CDR2 YYREEE (reference sequence). This CDR3 region has 16 residues. V lost 3 bases, J lost 6 bases, and 21 bases lay in between. One entry per CDR3 protein results from TCRdb running MiXCR on the 5' RACE reads. The sample contains more than 45,000 distinct CDR3 sequences, 5.7% of which appear only once. The chain has TRBV5-4 and TRBJ1-2; possible D gene TRBD1, 5 bases. This receptor was identified in a man aged 18 to 30 who received the YFV17D yellow fever vaccine. This specimen was PBMCs, either bulk or a sorted T-cell subset (CD4+, CD8+, memory, or dextramer-sorted; not recorded which), taken on the day of the yellow fever booster vaccination. CDR3 region: CASSSRVSDFLDGYTF. CDR3 sequence (DNA): TGTGCCAGCAGCTCCAGGGTTTCTGACTTCTTAGATGGCTACACCTTC.